This T cell receptor (beta chain) was found in a study of CD8+ T cells in alopecia areata. Study background: Tofacitinib treatment spanned 6 to 18 months, with 6 months off drug afterward. Notes on the study in general: During tofacitinib treatment, many expanded lesional clones remained in scalp and blood.

The CDR3 sequence is 13 residues long. From germline, CDR1 is SQVTM and CDR2 ANQGSEA. V lost 5 bases and J lost 0, with 7 bases in between. Remarks on this clone: As yet, its antigen is unknown.

RNA extraction and reverse transcription yielded cDNA as sequencing template. Sequenced by immunoSEQ multiplex PCR; TCRdb stores in-frame clones only, minus some. The sample has 150,000 to 200,000 clones, approximately 52% seen once; the top ten hold more than 15%. The treatment was: oral pan-JAK inhibitor, 5-10 mg twice daily. The TCR was taken from a human donor with alopecia areata. The rearrangement joins TRBV29-1 to TRBJ2-2, with a tentative D call TRBD2 (5 bases). Here the sequenced sample was CD4+ T cells sorted from blood, taken at approximately week 61, from a patient treated with tofacitinib. The CDR3 DNA sequence: TGCAGCGTTTCCGGGACGAACACCGGGGAGCTGTTTTTT. It is translated as CSVSGTNTGELFF.